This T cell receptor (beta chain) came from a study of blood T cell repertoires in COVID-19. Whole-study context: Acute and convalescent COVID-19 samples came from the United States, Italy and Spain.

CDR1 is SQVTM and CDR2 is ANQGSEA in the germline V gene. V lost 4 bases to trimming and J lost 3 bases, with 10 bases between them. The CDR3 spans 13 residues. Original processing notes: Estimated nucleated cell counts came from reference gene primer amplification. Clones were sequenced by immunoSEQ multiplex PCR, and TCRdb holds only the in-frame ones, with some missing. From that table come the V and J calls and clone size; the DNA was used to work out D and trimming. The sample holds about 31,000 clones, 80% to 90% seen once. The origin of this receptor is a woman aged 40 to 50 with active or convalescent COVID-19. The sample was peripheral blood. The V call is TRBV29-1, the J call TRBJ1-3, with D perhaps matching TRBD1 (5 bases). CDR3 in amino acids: CSVAPRDGNTIYF. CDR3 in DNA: TGCAGCGTTGCGCCCAGGGATGGAAACACCATATATTTT.